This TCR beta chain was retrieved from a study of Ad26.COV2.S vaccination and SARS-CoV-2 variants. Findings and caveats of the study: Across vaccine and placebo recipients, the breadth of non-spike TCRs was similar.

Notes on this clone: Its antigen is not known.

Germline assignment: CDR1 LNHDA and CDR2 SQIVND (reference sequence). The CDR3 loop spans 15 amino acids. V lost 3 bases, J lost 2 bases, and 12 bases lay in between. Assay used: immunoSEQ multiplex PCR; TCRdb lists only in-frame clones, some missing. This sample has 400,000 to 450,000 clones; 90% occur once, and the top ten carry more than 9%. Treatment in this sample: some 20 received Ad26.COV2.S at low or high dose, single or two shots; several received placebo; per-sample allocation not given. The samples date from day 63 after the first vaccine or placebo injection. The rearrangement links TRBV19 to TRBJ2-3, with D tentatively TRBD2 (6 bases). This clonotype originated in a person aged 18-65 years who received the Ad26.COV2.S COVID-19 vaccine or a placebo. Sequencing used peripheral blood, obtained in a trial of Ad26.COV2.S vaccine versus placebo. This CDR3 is CASSMALALTDTQYF. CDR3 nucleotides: TGTGCCAGTAGTATGGCACTAGCCCTCACAGATACGCAGTATTTT.